This paragraph covers one TCR beta chain sequence. Its antigen remains unidentified. The sample holds no much larger clone one base away, and base qualities are not on file. The cohort comprised 710 or so healthy bone marrow donors. At the time of sampling, all cohort members were nominally healthy, though unrecorded immune exposures were likely present. The donor tested CMV seronegative, placing the donor among the 352 seronegative members of the cohort. Every donor gave a peripheral blood sample, and the peripheral blood mononuclear cells from that sample were used for TCR beta sequencing. Genomic DNA extraction from the blood cell samples was performed with the Qiagen DNeasy Blood Extraction Kit. The data were obtained in a study of cytomegalovirus exposure and HLA in healthy donors (dated by TCRdb to between 2016 and 2019). At the level of the whole study: In an earlier analysis of roughly 500 of the donors, 276 Gb of sequence data and 90 million to 120 million unique TCR beta sequences from about 179 million T cells were reported. Roughly 300 gigabases of sequencing data and approximately 91 million unique TCR sequences made up an early release that covered about 640 HLA-typed donors. The genetic ancestry cluster associated with self-reported Caucasian donors included roughly 84% of the 398 genotyped donors. The aim of the study was to test whether cataloging public T cell receptors could identify signatures of past pathogen exposure. The T cell repertoires of under 750 subjects were profiled by immunosequencing and related to cytomegalovirus serostatus. In addition to the first cohort of roughly 700 subjects, a separate validation cohort of approximately 130 different subjects was used. To predict cytomegalovirus infection status, the study combined high-throughput TCR immunosequencing, statistical association of individual TCRs with disease status, and machine learning. A later analysis re-analyzed previously published TCR beta repertoires from 650 to 800 donors and added high-resolution HLA genotyping to study TCR occurrence patterns. The later analysis used no new phenotypic data to find candidate immune exposures, relying instead on TCR beta sequences and their occurrence across donors. An earlier analysis of several hundred of the donors used high-throughput TCR beta sequencing to judge whether each TCR beta V gene segment behaved as functional or pseudogenic. Donor age, sex, ethnicity and CMV serostatus were compiled alongside the repertoire data. In a later genetic analysis, genome-wide SNP genotypes for about 55% of the roughly 700 donors were used, and that subset was treated as a discovery cohort. All discovery cohort repertoires had been generated on a single sequencing platform. HLA typing included class I and class II loci at four-digit resolution. The number of donors typed differed by locus, with about 629-630 for A, B, C, DRB1 and DQB1, approximately 500 for DQA1, 600 to 610 for DPA1, and 450 to 480 for DPB1. Roughly five DR-DQ haplotypes were treated as single units for association and clustering because of strong linkage in the cohort. On average, roughly 250,000 unique TCR beta nucleotide sequences were sequenced per donor among about 400 genotyped donors of the cohort, with roughly 18% of those sequences being non-productive. What the study reported, not specific to this receptor: Because counts were too low, 15 to 20 rarely observed V segments, including chromosome 9 orphons, were left out of the earlier analysis of some 600 of the donors. Broadly in line with IMGT annotations, most TCR beta V segments showed up in productive rearrangements about 87% or about 30% of the time in an earlier analysis of a few hundred of the donors. For the cohort, immune exposure information was limited to CMV serostatus. The classifier was reported to diagnose cytomegalovirus status with high specificity and sensitivity in both the original and validation cohorts. In a later analysis, HLA-associated TCR beta chains showed more clonal expansion and lower generation probabilities than non-associated chains that were equally common. A later analysis found that most CMV-associated TCR beta chains appeared HLA-restricted, with HLA associations seemingly driven largely by CMV exposure. It was suggested by the authors that the approach could potentially be generalized to other disease states and immunological phenotypes. A cluster of highly shared sequence variants was judged likely to represent a technical artifact of the sequencing pipeline. In a later genetic analysis, a missense DCLRE1C variant was associated with V-gene and J-gene trimming of TCR beta chains, and the association was replicated in an independent cohort. Three of the identified cytomegalovirus-associated TCR beta chains were confirmed in vitro to be specific for cytomegalovirus antigens. Some IMGT-functional V segments, including TRBV6-2 and TRBV6-3, could not be distinguished by the 87-base-pair reads and were therefore excluded. Because some donors lacked HLA typing at each locus, the association tests relied only on the typed subset. Correlated functional status among segregating V segments might reflect linkage disequilibrium, but an unknown experimental factor could not be ruled out. Strong co-occurrence of HLA alleles, especially DR and DQ, made assigning TCR associations to individual alleles difficult. A further reported finding was that TCR beta sequences accurately predicted the HLA-A and HLA-B alleles for most subjects in the first cohort. According to a later genetic analysis, donors in an Asian-associated ancestry cluster had fewer N-insertions in productive TCRs than the roughly 700-donor mean. Roughly uniform sequencing depth across donors was assumed in presence/absence analyses, although this assumption may not hold. While some public TCRs were present in many individuals, most TCR sequences turned up only very rarely across donors. In the study, around 150 TCR beta chains were listed as associated with cytomegalovirus. In a later analysis, several top co-occurrence clusters were reported to appear linked to parvovirus B19, influenza, CMV and Epstein-Barr virus. The cohort was sequenced for TCR beta chains only, and without alpha or paired-chain data the features that could be detected were limited. At a false discovery rate of 0.05, a later analysis linked 16,951 TCR beta sequences to specific HLA alleles. A later analysis found that TCR association rates varied across HLA loci, with DRB1 alleles showing the most associated TCRs and HLA-C alleles the fewest.

A distance of 12 bases separates the germline ends of V and J, which lose 2 bases and 8 bases respectively. CDR1 and CDR2 were assigned from the germline V gene as MGHDK and SYGVNS. From cysteine to phenylalanine, the CDR3 is 14 amino acids long. Left in the record is the CDR3 DNA by itself, 42 bases read in frame from the first base. The library was obtained by the immunoSEQ multiplex PCR assay. A mixture of 60 forward primers for TCR Vbeta segments and 13 reverse primers for TCR Jbeta segments was used in the multiplex PCR. The CDR3 region of rearranged TCR beta genes was amplified from genomic DNA with a multiplex PCR assay. The amplified TCR beta libraries were sequenced on the Illumina HiSeq System as 87-base-pair reads. The original methods were these. Across the roughly 700 repertoires, a later analysis counted 80 million or so unique TCR beta chains, 9.5 million to 13 million of which were shared by at least two donors. To remove PCR and sequencing errors, raw reads were error-corrected and collapsed into unique sequences using a nearest-neighbor algorithm that merged closely related sequences. V, D and J gene segments were assigned by aligning CDR3 sequences to IMGT reference sequences. For a sequence to be retained, at least a six-nucleotide match to both a V gene segment and a J gene segment was required. Rearrangements were called productive when the CDR3 lacked stop codons and stayed in frame with V and J; all others were non-productive. Following IMGT convention, CDR3 was defined as the stretch from the second conserved V-encoded cysteine to the conserved J-encoded phenylalanine. Sequences without an unambiguous match to a single V gene segment were excluded from the earlier analysis of almost 600 of the donors. An earlier analysis of approximately 590 of the donors called V segments functional above 56.7% productive rearrangements and segregating when the between-donor standard deviation exceeded 5%. A statistical classification framework was built to diagnose cytomegalovirus status from the catalog of TCR beta chain sequences. In a later analysis, V and J genes were assigned by comparing TCR nucleotide sequences against IMGT/GENE-DB human TR gene sequences. In a later analysis, CDR3 sequences and most-parsimonious VDJ recombination scenarios were assigned using the TCRdist pipeline. In a later analysis, every TCR beta chain was defined by the combination of its CDR3 amino acid sequence and its V-gene family, and reads without a unique V-gene family were dropped. A later analysis removed 600 or so highly shared, low-generation-probability nucleotide sequences to deal with suspected cross-contamination and a sequencing artifact. For each public chain, a later analysis derived a clonal expansion index from normalized ranks of inferred template counts within each repertoire. Generation probabilities in a later analysis came from a VDJ recombination model fitted to out-of-frame rearrangements, and those results were checked against IGoR. In a later analysis, hypergeometric tests were used to score TCR-TCR, TCR-HLA and TCR-CMV co-occurrence, with a repertoire-size bias correction applied to TCR pairs. False discovery rates were estimated in a later analysis by permuting HLA or CMV assignments 20 times. In a later analysis, co-occurring TCRs were grouped with DBSCAN, and TCRdist sequence similarity was added when clustering was performed within HLA-allele-positive subsets. Repertoires with fewer than 30,000 or more than 120,000 public chains, plus five repertoires with anomalous nucleotide sharing, were excluded from co-occurrence clustering. Not all clones reach the TCRdb copy of this immuneACCESS table, which keeps in-frame sequences only. Checked studies attribute under half of the gap to unresolved V genes and leave the rest unexplained. The V and J calls and clone size come from that table; D and trimming were worked out from the DNA. The sample includes around 160,000 clones, with 73% observed a single time. Roughly 1.7% of the sample is in the top ten clones.

This sequence uses TRBV25-1 and TRBJ1-4; no D gene can be assigned with confidence. Sequencing input: PBMCs. This TCR was sampled from a woman aged 18-35 years in good health and CMV-seronegative. CDR3 region: CASSERQELEKLFF. The bases read TGTGCCAGCAGTGAACGGCAGGAATTGGAAAAACTGTTTTTT.